This T cell receptor beta chain originates from a study of blood T cell repertoires in COVID-19. In the study overall: COVID-19 samples collected from the United States, Italy and Spain covered acute and convalescent phases. In each case, the material was cDNA or gDNA derived from T cells, B-cell-depleted T cells, or PBMCs.

Authors' data handling: Scientists estimated how many nucleated cells there were by amplifying reference gene primers. Repertoires were generated with immunoSEQ multiplex PCR, while TCRdb's copy carries only in-frame clones and drops some. V and J calls and clone size are as listed in that table; D and trimming were resolved from the DNA. The table lists some 120,000 clones, around 86% of them singletons. The J segment lost 0 bases and the V segment lost 3 bases, leaving 7 bases of the junction unmatched. CDR3 length: 17 residues. CDR1 is SGHNT, CDR2 YENEEA, per germline. The J gene is TRBJ2-1, the V gene TRBV11-3, with 8 nucleotides matching TRBD2. This sequence was found in a man between 65 and 79 years old with acute or convalescent COVID-19. Sequencing input: peripheral blood. The CDR3 region is CASSFSGMDPSYNEQFF. The CDR3 nucleotides are TGTGCCAGCAGCTTTAGCGGGATGGACCCCTCCTACAATGAGCAGTTCTTC.